One sample yielded the 26 T cell receptor beta chains listed below, sequenced in a study of T cell responses to AZD1222 COVID-19 vaccine. Assay: immunoSEQ multiplex PCR; the TCRdb copy retains only in-frame clones and omits some. The sample comprises around 89,000 clones, about nine tenths of which are singletons, and approximately 5% rests with the top ten. The specimen comprised peripheral blood, sampled 28 days after the second AZD1222 dose. These receptors were collected from an adult who received the AZD1222 COVID-19 vaccine.

The J gene is TRBJ1-3, the V gene TRBV4-2; D is unclear. The CDR3 has 16 residues. The V gene lost 0 bases and the J gene lost 3 bases, with 12 bases spanning the gap. Germline V lookup: CDR1 LGHNA, CDR2 YNFKEQ. The CDR3 sequence: CASSQEVLGFGNTIYF. The DNA of the CDR3 is TGTGCCAGCAGCCAAGAGGTCCTGGGCTTTGGAAACACCATATATTTT.

CDR3 in amino acids: CASSRTGGLYEQYF. CDR3 coding DNA: TGTGCCAGCAGCCGGACAGGGGGTTTATACGAGCAGTACTTC. V usage is TRBV9 and J usage is TRBJ2-7, with TRBD1 identical over 10 bases. The CDR3 runs 14 residues. Germline CDR1 is SGDLS and CDR2 is YYNGEE. The junction had 5 bases not matched to a gene; V was cut back by 4 bases and J by 4 bases.

This clone has just one count. V gene TRBV19 combines with J gene TRBJ1-2, with D uncertain. This CDR3 is built from 14 residues. V lost 5 bases, J lost 2 bases, and 12 bases lay in between. Germline values: CDR1 LNHDA, CDR2 SQIVND (reference sequence). CDR3 amino acids: CASSVGSPNYGYTF. The CDR3 coding sequence is TGTGCCAGTAGTGTCGGCAGTCCGAACTATGGCTACACCTTC.

This clone was recorded once. V is TRBV10-3 and J is TRBJ2-7; 8 nucleotides agree with TRBD1. The CDR3 consists of 13 residues. The germline gives CDR1 ENHRY, CDR2 SYGVKD. Trimming at V came to 0 bases and at J to 6 bases, leaving 1 base not matched to a gene. The CDR3 region has the DNA TGTGCCATCAGTGAGTCGGACAGGGCCGAGCAGTACTTC. This sequence encodes CAISESDRAEQYF.

The chain recombines TRBV7-2 with TRBJ2-2; TRBD2 is a possible D gene (5 bases). The CDR3 is made up of 15 amino acids. V lost 3 bases, J lost 3 bases, and 11 bases lay in between. In germline, CDR1 is SGHTA, CDR2 FQGNSA. This chain's CDR3 is CASSFQAAYTGELFF. The DNA for the CDR3 is TGTGCCAGCAGCTTCCAAGCGGCATACACCGGGGAGCTGTTTTTT.

In its sample, this clone was seen many times. V and J are TRBV27 and TRBJ1-3; TRBD1 is a possible D gene (6 bases). CDR1 is MNHEY and CDR2 is SMNVEV in the germline V gene (reference sequence). This CDR3 comprises 15 residues. Deletions cut 6 bases from V and 1 base from J, with 13 bases between. CDR3 sequence (DNA): TGTGCCAGCAGGTTACAGGGCGCTTCTGGAAACACCATATATTTT. Its translation: CASRLQGASGNTIYF.

The J gene is TRBJ1-1, the V gene TRBV6-1; 9 nucleotides align to TRBD1. Germline V CDR1 and CDR2: MNHNS, SASEGT. Unmatched junction bases numbered 10, after V lost 4 bases and J lost 4 bases. This CDR3 comprises 16 residues. The CDR3 sequence: CASSARDRVFRTEAFF. CDR3 DNA: TGTGCCAGCAGTGCTCGGGACAGGGTGTTTCGCACTGAAGCTTTCTTT.

This chain links TRBV19 with TRBJ1-6; D ambiguous. V gave up 3 bases and J gave up 9 bases, with 15 bases separating them. Per germline, CDR1 LNHDA and CDR2 SQIVND (reference sequence). CDR3 length equals 15 residues. As DNA, the CDR3 is TGTGCCAGTAGTATTTTCGACACTCCCGGTTCACCCCTCCACTTT. As protein: CASSIFDTPGSPLHF.

V is TRBV5-4 and J is TRBJ1-2; 9 bases match TRBD1. The CDR3 has 17 residues. With V trimmed by 4 bases and J by 5 bases, 15 bases remained unmatched. Germline-derived CDR1 and CDR2 are SGHNT and YYREEE (reference sequence). The CDR3 loop reads CASSGEWMSGTGYGYTF. CDR3 in DNA: TGTGCCAGCAGCGGGGAGTGGATGAGTGGGACAGGGTATGGCTACACCTTC. Based on the CDR3 plus reference TRBV5-4 and TRBJ1-2, the full variable domain is ETGVTQSPTHLIKTRGQQVTLRCSSQSGHNTVSWYQQALGQGPQFIFQYYREEENGRGNFPPRFSGLQFPNYSSELNVNALELDDSALYLCASSGEWMSGTGYGYTFGSGTRLTVV.

The chain uses TRBV2 and TRBJ1-2, with D possibly being TRBD1 (5 bases). Germline lookup yields CDR1 SNHLY and CDR2 FYNNEI. The CDR3 covers 13 residues. V lost 6 bases to trimming and J lost 5 bases, with 13 bases between them. CDR3 nucleotide sequence: TGTGCCAGCAGGGAGCTGGGGCCTTATGGCTACACCTTC. It specifies CASRELGPYGYTF.

The chain is built from TRBV19 and TRBJ2-5, with unresolved D. The V end lost 3 bases, the J end lost 4 bases, and 12 bases lay between the germline ends. This CDR3 has 14 residues. Germline CDR1 LNHDA, CDR2 SQIVND (reference sequence). The CDR3 loop reads CASSIRDNRETQYF. The DNA for the CDR3 is TGTGCCAGTAGTATCCGTGACAATAGAGAGACCCAGTACTTC.

V gene TRBV27 combines with J gene TRBJ1-5; TRBD1 might be the D (5 bases). The length of the CDR3 is 13 residues. The V end lost 8 bases, the J end lost 7 bases, and 15 bases lay between the germline ends. Germline V gene lookup returns CDR1 MNHEY and CDR2 SMNVEV (reference sequence). CDR3 DNA sequence: TGTGCCAGCTCCAAGGGGTACGACCAGCCCCAGCATTTT. Its protein product is CASSKGYDQPQHF.

The sample holds one count of this clone. The J gene is TRBJ1-1, the V gene TRBV2, with D hard to call. V was trimmed by 3 bases and J by 6 bases, leaving 8 bases between them. Germline values: CDR1 SNHLY, CDR2 FYNNEI. This CDR3 region has 12 residues. Written as DNA, the CDR3 is TGTGCCAGCAGTGAGACGGGTTCTGAAGCTTTCTTT. As protein: CASSETGSEAFF.

CDR3: CASSTGTGLNTEAFF. The CDR3 region has the DNA TGTGCCAGTAGTACGGGGACAGGTCTGAACACTGAAGCTTTCTTT. The rearrangement joins TRBV19 to TRBJ1-1; TRBD1 agrees at 8 bases. The V gene's germline CDR1 is LNHDA and CDR2 SQIVND (reference sequence). The CDR3 consists of 15 residues. The V segment lost 4 bases and the J segment 0 bases; nucleotides outside the gene matches: 4.

The rearrangement uses TRBV18 and TRBJ2-1; 10 bases map to TRBD2. The CDR3 runs to 15 residues. The V and J ends lost 2 bases and 7 bases, in that order; junction bases with no gene match: 5. The germline CDR1 and CDR2 sequences are KGHSH and LQKENI. CDR3 sequence (DNA): TGTGCCAGCTCACCAGCTAGCGGGGGATATAATGAGCAGTTCTTC. This sequence encodes CASSPASGGYNEQFF.

The chain couples TRBV7-8 to TRBJ2-3, with D perhaps given as TRBD1 or TRBD2 (5 bases each). Per the germline V gene, CDR1 is SGHVS and CDR2 is FQNEAQ. V dropped 0 bases and J dropped 1 base, with 11 bases sitting between them. The CDR3 runs 16 residues. The CDR3, as DNA: TGTGCCAGCAGCTTAGCGGGGCAGGGAGGCACAGATACGCAGTATTTT. Translating gives CASSLAGQGGTDTQYF. Variable domain in full (rest from reference TRBV7-8 and TRBJ2-3): GAGVSQSPRYKVAKRGQDVALRCDPISGHVSLFWYQQALGQGPEFLTYFQNEAQLDKSGLPSDRFFAERPEGSVSTLKIQRTQQEDSAVYLCASSLAGQGGTDTQYFGPGTRLTVL.

To note about this clone: A read error may account for a junction end that differs from germline. The chain uses TRBV7-9 and TRBJ1-1; the D is unclear. The CDR3 has 14 amino acids. Germline loops: CDR1 SEHNR, CDR2 FQNEAQ (reference sequence). CDR3 amino acids: CATSHRAPGTEAFF. The DNA of the CDR3 is TGTGCCACCAGCCATAGGGCGCCGGGCACTGAAGCTTTCTTT.

The chain has TRBV10-2 and TRBJ1-2, with no clear D. This CDR3 comprises 13 residues. CDR1 WSHSY and CDR2 SAAADI come from the germline V gene. The germline V and J ends were trimmed by 7 bases and 6 bases, with 15 bases remaining between them. The CDR3 bases are TGCGCCAGCACCAGAGGCACAAAGGATGGCTACACCTTC. Protein product: CASTRGTKDGYTF.

V is TRBV28 and J is TRBJ1-2; maybe TRBD1 (5 bases). V gave up 6 bases and J gave up 8 bases, with 22 bases separating them. Germline CDR1 reads MDHEN; CDR2 reads SYDVKM. The CDR3 spans 15 residues. This CDR3 is CASSLRGQSWLGYTF. The CDR3 nucleotides read TGTGCCAGCAGCCTCCGCGGACAAAGCTGGCTCGGCTACACCTTC.

The genes are TRBV11-3 and TRBJ2-5, with D unclear. V was shortened by 0 bases and J by 1 base, with 9 bases between the two germline ends. CDR3 length: 15 amino acids. Looked up from germline, CDR1 is SGHNT and CDR2 is YENEEA. This chain's CDR3 is CASSLEGLFQETQYF. CDR3 DNA sequence: TGTGCCAGCAGCTTAGAGGGTCTATTCCAAGAGACCCAGTACTTC.

This chain connects TRBV5-6 to TRBJ2-7, with D possibly TRBD1 on 6 matching bases. CDR1 SGHDT and CDR2 YYEEEE come from the germline V gene. This CDR3 is 13 amino acids long. The germline V and J ends were trimmed by 0 bases and 5 bases, with 9 bases remaining between them. CDR3 sequence reads: CASSLGGLDEQYF. Here the CDR3 DNA reads TGTGCCAGCAGCTTGGGGGGGCTGGACGAGCAGTACTTC.

The rearrangement uses TRBV7-9 and TRBJ1-1; the D is unclear. Germline-derived CDR1 and CDR2 are SEHNR and FQNEAQ (reference sequence). The CDR3 runs 14 residues. Deletions cut 5 bases from V and 1 base from J, with 11 bases between. In DNA, the CDR3 is TGTGCCAGCAGCCCAAGCCGCCAGAACACTGAAGCTTTCTTT. Amino acid sequence: CASSPSRQNTEAFF.

V is TRBV11-2 and J is TRBJ2-7, with 10 bases that match TRBD2. The CDR3 has 13 residues. Losses at the gene ends were 3 bases for V and 6 bases for J; bases not matched to a gene: 2. Germline assignment: CDR1 SGHAT and CDR2 FQNNGV. CDR3 coding DNA: TGTGCCAGCAGCTTGGGACTAGCGTCCGAGCAGTACTTC. Amino acids: CASSLGLASEQYF.

The chain recombines TRBV11-1 with TRBJ1-2, with D hard to call. The CDR3 runs 16 residues. Trimming cost V 5 bases and J 1 base, with 17 bases left between them. CDR1 and CDR2 from the germline V gene are SGHAT and FQDESV (reference sequence). The CDR3 reads CASSLGGSKVNYGYTF. Written as DNA, the CDR3 is TGTGCCAGCAGCCTTGGAGGCAGCAAAGTTAACTATGGCTACACCTTC. The whole variable domain, remainder taken from reference TRBV11-1 and TRBJ1-2, is EAEVAQSPRYKITEKSQAVAFWCDPISGHATLYWYRQILGQGPELLVQFQDESVVDDSQLPKDRFSAERLKGVDSTLKIQPAELGDSAMYLCASSLGGSKVNYGYTFGSGTRLTVV.

The chain recombines TRBV6-5 with TRBJ1-4; D unclear. The CDR3 spans 14 residues. With 0 bases removed from V and 7 bases from J, the gap between germline ends came to 9 bases. From germline, CDR1 is MNHEY and CDR2 SVGAGI. The CDR3 protein is CASSYSPGGEKLFF. The CDR3 DNA reads TGTGCCAGCAGTTACTCGCCGGGAGGTGAAAAACTGTTTTTT.

The chain employs TRBV12-3 or TRBV12-4 and TRBJ1-2, with 10 bases aligning to TRBD1. The CDR3 has 13 residues. The V gene end was trimmed by 6 bases and the J gene end by 8 bases; junction bases not matched to a gene: 6. The CDR3 DNA follows: TGTGCCAGCAGGGTGACAGGGGGCGGCGGCTACACCTTC. Its translation: CASRVTGGGGYTF.